This entry lists 11 T cell receptor beta chains sequenced from one sample in a study of beta chain features in type 1 diabetes. General study results and limits: A moderate, significant TCRB CDR3 shortening appeared in type 1 diabetes across four CD4+ subsets.

All of the isolated RNA was reverse transcribed, so expressed TCRB transcripts were sequenced. TCRdb's table, derived via immunoSEQ multiplex PCR, lists solely in-frame clones and lacks some. The profile shows 20,000 to 30,000 clones, 49% of them singletons. No antigen has been assigned to these receptors. Sequenced input: stem cell memory CD4+ T cells from blood. The receptors derive from a man aged 30 to 39 with type 1 diabetes.

This clone came up a few times. The chain couples TRBV29-1 to TRBJ2-5, with 7 bases lining up with TRBD1. This CDR3 has 14 amino acids. The V segment lost 4 bases and the J segment 7 bases; nucleotides outside the gene matches: 12. The V gene's germline CDR1 is SQVTM and CDR2 ANQGSEA. The CDR3: CSVVWGQRDGTQYF. DNA of the CDR3: TGCAGCGTTGTTTGGGGACAGCGTGACGGGACCCAGTACTTC.

This clone was seen once. The chain links TRBV2 to TRBJ1-2; 7 bases match TRBD1. The CDR3 totals 13 residues. In germline, CDR1 is SNHLY, CDR2 FYNNEI. The V and J ends lost 6 bases and 7 bases, in that order; junction bases with no gene match: 8. The CDR3, as DNA: TGTGCCAGCAGAACGACAGGGCATTCTGGCTACACCTTC. Translated, it gives CASRTTGHSGYTF.

V gene TRBV11-3 combines with J gene TRBJ2-7; the D is unclear. The CDR3 extends over 12 amino acids. In germline, CDR1 is SGHNT, CDR2 YENEEA. Trimming left V 2 bases short and J 7 bases short, with 9 bases between. CDR3 nucleotide sequence: TGTGCCAGCAGCTTAAGAGAGCTTGAGCAGTACTTC. Protein sequence: CASSLRELEQYF. Full variable domain (outside the CDR3, taken from reference TRBV11-3 and TRBJ2-7): EAGVVQSPRYKIIEKKQPVAFWCNPISGHNTLYWYLQNLGQGPELLIRYENEEAVDDSQLPKDRFSAERLKGVDSTLKIQPAELGDSAVYLCASSLRELEQYFGPGTRLTVT.

With regard to this clone: Sequence at one end of the junction differs from germline and may be a read error. The chain is built from TRBV7-9 and TRBJ1-1; D perhaps matches TRBD1 (6 bases). Germline V gene sequence: CDR1 SEHNR, CDR2 FQNEAQ (reference sequence). The CDR3 consists of 14 residues. CDR3 sequence: CANSLAWGPGDAFF. CDR3 coding DNA: TGTGCCAACAGCTTAGCATGGGGGCCAGGAGACGCTTTCTTT. Based on the CDR3 plus reference TRBV7-9 and TRBJ1-1, the full variable domain is DTGVSQNPRHKITKRGQNVTFRCDPISEHNRLYWYRQTLGQGPEFLTYFQNEAQLEKSRLLSDRFSAERPKGSFSTLEIQRTEQGDSAMYLCANSLAWGPGDAFFGQGTRLTVV.

The chain joins TRBV29-1 to TRBJ1-2, with D possibly matching TRBD1 (5 bases). The CDR3 consists of 13 residues. Trimming cost V 5 bases and J 1 base, with 11 bases left between them. In germline, CDR1 is SQVTM, CDR2 ANQGSEA. CDR3 region: CSVPNQGNYGYTF. The CDR3, as DNA: TGCAGCGTTCCAAATCAGGGTAACTATGGCTACACCTTC.

The chain links TRBV6-5 to TRBJ1-2, with TRBD1 matching over 7 bases. This CDR3 has 13 amino acids. The ends lost 6 bases at V and 10 bases at J; junction bases unmatched: 11. The V gene's germline CDR1 is MNHEY and CDR2 SVGAGI. CDR3 sequence: CASSARTGTPYTF. Written as DNA, the CDR3 is TGTGCCAGCAGCGCCCGGACAGGAACCCCCTACACCTTC.

V gene TRBV18 combines with J gene TRBJ1-1; TRBD1 might be the D (6 bases). V shed 5 bases and J shed 1 base, with 11 bases lying between them. Germline CDR1 is KGHSH and CDR2 is LQKENI. The CDR3 loop spans 14 amino acids. The CDR3 DNA sequence: TGTGCCAGCTCAACAGGACAGCCGAACACTGAAGCTTTCTTT. Protein sequence: CASSTGQPNTEAFF.

The chain employs TRBV2 and TRBJ2-1, with a possible D match to TRBD1 (6 bases). Germline lookup yields CDR1 SNHLY and CDR2 FYNNEI. The V end lost 5 bases, the J end lost 5 bases, and 13 bases lay between the germline ends. The CDR3 sequence is 14 residues long. The CDR3 loop reads CASSPHRADNEQFF. The CDR3 DNA sequence: TGTGCCAGCAGTCCCCACAGGGCCGACAATGAGCAGTTCTTC.

The gene calls are TRBV7-2 and TRBJ1-6; 7 bases match TRBD1. Per the germline V gene, CDR1 is SGHTA and CDR2 is FQGNSA. This CDR3 has 12 amino acids. Germline trimming cut 2 bases from V and 13 bases from J; bases unmatched to any gene: 2. Here the CDR3 reads CASSLPQGPLHF. The CDR3 DNA reads TGTGCCAGCAGCTTACCACAGGGGCCCCTCCACTTT.

This clone was detected only a few times. The chain has TRBV19 and TRBJ2-1; D is unclear. Germline V gene sequence: CDR1 LNHDA, CDR2 SQIVND (reference sequence). The V end was cut by 6 bases, the J end by 2 bases, with 20 bases between. The CDR3 totals 17 residues. The CDR3 DNA is TGTGCCAGTAGCCAAAGGCGGCTACTTGTGACCTACAATGAGCAGTTCTTC. Protein sequence: CASSQRRLLVTYNEQFF.

This clone was seen more than once but under ten times. This CDR3 reads CASSTKASSTNEQFF. As DNA, the CDR3 is TGTGCCAGTAGCACTAAGGCTAGCTCCACCAATGAGCAGTTCTTC. The genes are TRBV19 and TRBJ2-1, with D possibly TRBD2 on 5 matching bases. The V end was cut by 6 bases, the J end by 6 bases, with 18 bases between. In germline, CDR1 is LNHDA, CDR2 SQIVND (reference sequence). CDR3 length equals 15 residues.